This TCR beta chain appears in the sequencing data of a study of T cells after yellow fever vaccination. About the research overall: Preparation of the low-cell-number fractions used SMART-Seq v4 Ultra Low Input.

The table lists this clonotype with a few counts. 5'RACE template switching added a universal primer site and UMIs to TCR cDNA. Via MiXCR, TCRdb re-called the 5' RACE reads, giving one row per CDR3 protein. This table has 350,000 or so distinct CDR3 sequences, roughly 8.3% appearing once. This CDR3 has 15 amino acids. Germline values: CDR1 MNHNS, CDR2 SASEGT. V lost 11 bases and J lost 0, with 14 bases in between. The chain is built from TRBV6-1 and TRBJ1-6, with no clear D. This specimen consisted of PBMCs, obtained 45 days after the first yellow fever vaccination. This TCR was sampled from a man aged 18 to 29 who received the YFV17D yellow fever vaccine. In DNA, the CDR3 is TGTGCCGGAAGCTTGGGGAGCTCCTATAATTCACCCCTCCACTTT. It yields the protein CAGSLGSSYNSPLHF.